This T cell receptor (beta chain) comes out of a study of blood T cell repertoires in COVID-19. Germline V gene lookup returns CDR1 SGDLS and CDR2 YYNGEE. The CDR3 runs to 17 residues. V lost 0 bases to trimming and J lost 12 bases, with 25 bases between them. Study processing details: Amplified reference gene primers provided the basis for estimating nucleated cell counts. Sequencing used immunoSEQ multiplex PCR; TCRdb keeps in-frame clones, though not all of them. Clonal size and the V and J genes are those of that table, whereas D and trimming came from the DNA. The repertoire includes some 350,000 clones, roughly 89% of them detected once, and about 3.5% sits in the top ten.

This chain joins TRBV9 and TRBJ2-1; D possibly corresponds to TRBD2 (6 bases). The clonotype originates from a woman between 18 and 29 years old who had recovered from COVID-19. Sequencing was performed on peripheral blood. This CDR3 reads CASSVGVDGSRTGRQFF. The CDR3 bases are TGTGCCAGCAGCGTAGGGGTCGACGGGAGCCGGACGGGCCGGCAGTTCTTC.